This TCR beta chain was observed in a study of T cells in Graves' hyperthyroidism and ophthalmopathy. Findings and limits, study-wide: Blood samples included most of the expanded thyroid clonotypes exceeding 0.001. Ophthalmopathy cases were set apart from stable hyperthyroidism by a 13 V-J model.

Template material for amplifying TCR beta CDR3 regions consisted of RNA transcripts. HTBI primers were the set used in a first-round RT-PCR of the TCR CDR3. TCRdb re-called the multiplex PCR reads with MiXCR, one entry per CDR3 protein. This table holds 450,000 to 700,000 distinct CDR3 sequences, roughly 46% found once. This clonotype appeared many times. Its cognate antigen is unknown. Orbital computed tomography and thyroid ultrasound, together with serum TRAb and thyroxine and clinical symptoms, were used for diagnoses. The V gene lost 0 bases and the J gene lost 4 bases, with 11 bases spanning the gap. The CDR3 is made up of 14 amino acids. The germline CDR1 and CDR2 sequences are SGHTS and YDEGEE.

The sequence derives from an adult woman with Graves' disease, either hyperthyroidism or ophthalmopathy (not recorded which). The sequenced material came from peripheral blood or thyroid tissue (not recorded which). V is TRBV5-8 and J is TRBJ2-7; D uncertain. CDR3 nucleotides: TGTGCCAGCAGCTTGGTGGTCGGTGATTACGAGCAGTACTTC. This encodes CASSLVVGDYEQYF.